This note documents a single T cell receptor (beta chain) sequence. These data belong to a study of technical replicates of blood from a few donors. With V trimmed by 5 bases and J by 8 bases, 12 bases remained unmatched. Germline V gives CDR1 SGHVS, CDR2 FQNEAQ. There are 15 residues in the CDR3. Sequencing used immunoSEQ multiplex PCR; TCRdb keeps in-frame clones, though not all of them. The table includes 65,000 to 90,000 clones, 90% detected once. The TCR was taken from a human donor in good health. Some clones in this sample may be carry-over from other donors' samples. Sequencing was carried out using PBMCs. This rearrangement joins TRBV7-8 to TRBJ2-3; 8 positions agree with TRBD2. This CDR3 is CASSPGTSALGTQYF. Written as DNA, the CDR3 is TGTGCCAGCAGCCCAGGGACTAGTGCCCTGGGTACGCAGTATTTT.